There are a few counts of the clone carrying this T cell receptor beta chain. The data derive from a study of OX40 agonist ivuxolimab in advanced cancers. The CDR3 extends over 14 amino acids. Germline V gene lookup returns CDR1 SEHNR and CDR2 FQNEAQ (reference sequence). V lost 4 bases and J 2 bases, leaving 12 bases between the germline ends. Profiled with immunoSEQ multiplex PCR; TCRdb holds only in-frame clones, not every one. The sample has some 63,000 clones; 80% to 90% are singletons. This rearrangement joins TRBV7-9 to TRBJ2-7; D is possibly TRBD1 (6 bases). This receptor was identified in an adult with an advanced solid tumor such as melanoma, head and neck, liver or kidney cancer. The material was CD4+ or CD8+ T cells sorted from blood, obtained in a trial of the OX40 agonist ivuxolimab. The CDR3: CASSSMDSAYEQYF. CDR3 sequence (DNA): TGTGCCAGCAGCTCAATGGACAGTGCCTACGAGCAGTACTTC.